These 28 T cell receptor beta chains were all obtained from the same sample, sequenced in a study of beta chain features in type 1 diabetes. Whole-study results and caveats: Researchers report that Type 1 diabetes patients had moderately but significantly shorter TCRB CDR3s across all four CD4+ subsets.

Which antigens these TCRs recognize remains unknown. TCRB transcripts that were expressed got sequenced, as all of the isolated RNA had been reverse transcribed. Clones were sequenced by immunoSEQ multiplex PCR, and TCRdb holds only the in-frame ones, with some missing. This table has about 340,000 clones, roughly 12% appearing once. Sequenced: naive CD4+ T cells from blood. Receptors originate from a woman between 18 and 30 years old with type 1 diabetes.

This clone has just a few counts. CDR3: CAIRSVPTDTQYF. CDR3 DNA: TGTGCCATCAGGTCCGTCCCCACAGATACGCAGTATTTT. The rearrangement links TRBV10-3 to TRBJ2-3; D ambiguous. The V end lost 6 bases, the J end lost 2 bases, and 9 bases lay between the germline ends. Germline CDR1 is ENHRY and CDR2 is SYGVKD. The CDR3 runs 13 residues.

The chain is built from TRBV6-5 and TRBJ2-1, with 12 bases that match TRBD2. Germline CDR1 reads MNHEY; CDR2 reads SVGAGI. There are 15 residues in the CDR3. V lost 4 bases and J lost 7; bases outside the gene matches: 5. CDR3 in DNA: TGTGCCAGCAGTTCCACTAGCGGGAGGCTTAATGAGCAGTTCTTC. Encoded protein: CASSSTSGRLNEQFF.

This clone was detected only a few times. This sequence joins TRBV30 and TRBJ2-7, with 7 positions matching TRBD1. V shed 0 bases and J 0 bases; nucleotides not matched to a gene: 5. Germline V CDR1 and CDR2: GTSNPN, SVGIG (reference sequence). The CDR3 spans 15 residues. The CDR3 loop reads CAWSVTGASSYEQYF. CDR3 sequence (DNA): TGTGCCTGGAGTGTTACAGGGGCGAGCTCCTACGAGCAGTACTTC.

Points on this clone: Sequence at one end of the junction differs from germline and may be a read error. V gene TRBV29-1 combines with J gene TRBJ2-3, with TRBD2 identical over 9 bases. CDR3 length: 16 residues. Germline lookup yields CDR1 SQVTM and CDR2 ANQGSEA. In DNA form, the CDR3 reads TGCAGCGTTGAAAAGCGGCTAGCGGGAAGCACAAATACGCAGTATTTT. Its translation: CSVEKRLAGSTNTQYF.

This clone was observed a few times. This sequence joins TRBV28 and TRBJ2-5; TRBD1 matches at 8 bases. The germline gives CDR1 MDHEN, CDR2 SYDVKM. This CDR3 has 15 residues. With 6 bases clipped from V and 3 bases from J, the junction kept 9 bases outside the gene matches. The CDR3 DNA reads as TGTGCCAGCAGCAACCCCCGGACAGGGAAAGAGACCCAGTACTTC. Translating gives CASSNPRTGKETQYF.

This clone has a handful of counts. The chain uses TRBV11-2 and TRBJ2-1; D is unclear. The CDR3 extends over 11 amino acids. The V and J ends lost 6 bases and 5 bases respectively, with 5 bases between them. From germline, CDR1 is SGHAT and CDR2 FQNNGV. In DNA, the CDR3 is TGTGCCAGCAGTTATCACAATGAGCAGTTCTTC. Residues: CASSYHNEQFF.

This clone was detected only a few times. The J gene is TRBJ2-1, the V gene TRBV9; the match to TRBD1 covers 9 bases. Germline CDR1 and CDR2: SGDLS and YYNGEE. This CDR3 is 15 amino acids long. Trimming removed 4 bases from V and 7 bases from J; junction bases left unmatched: 9. In nucleotides, the CDR3 is TGTGCCAGCAGCCCGAGACAGGGGGTGGTTAATGAGCAGTTCTTC. This sequence encodes CASSPRQGVVNEQFF. Complete variable domain (other parts from reference TRBV9 and TRBJ2-1): DSGVTQTPKHLITATGQRVTLRCSPRSGDLSVYWYQQSLDQGLQFLIQYYNGEERAKGNILERFSAQQFPDLHSELNLSSLELGDSALYFCASSPRQGVVNEQFFGPGTRLTVL.

The rearrangement uses TRBV18 and TRBJ1-2; tentative D call: TRBD1 (5 bases). There are 15 residues in the CDR3. The germline V gene encodes CDR1 KGHSH and CDR2 LQKENI. V was clipped by 3 bases and J by 6 bases, with 17 bases between them. The CDR3: CASSPQGGGLDGYTF. The CDR3 region has the DNA TGTGCCAGCTCACCTCAGGGAGGAGGTTTAGATGGCTACACCTTC.

This clone came up a few times. The chain has TRBV5-8 and TRBJ1-1; D remains unclear. CDR3 length: 13 amino acids. In germline, CDR1 is SGHTS, CDR2 YDEGEE. V lost 4 bases to trimming and J lost 4 bases, with 11 bases between them. The CDR3 loop reads CASSPNWATEAFF. CDR3 nucleotide sequence: TGTGCCAGCAGCCCAAACTGGGCCACTGAAGCTTTCTTT.

The chain combines TRBV7-6 with TRBJ2-1; 8 positions agree with TRBD1. This CDR3 spans 13 amino acids. Germline CDR1 SGHVS, CDR2 FNYEAQ. Trimming removed 6 bases from V and 8 bases from J; junction bases left unmatched: 6. The CDR3 reads CASRPGGGDEQFF. In nucleotides, the CDR3 is TGTGCCAGCAGACCAGGGGGCGGTGATGAGCAGTTCTTC.

The gene calls are TRBV30 and TRBJ1-4; D gene ambiguous. CDR1 is GTSNPN, CDR2 SVGIG, per germline (reference sequence). V was pared by 4 bases and J by 4 bases, with 13 bases between. This CDR3 region has 14 residues. In DNA, the CDR3 is TGTGCCTGGACCCCGGCGAACAGTAATGAAAAACTGTTTTTT. Translating it yields CAWTPANSNEKLFF.

The chain employs TRBV7-9 and TRBJ2-7; TRBD1 matches at 8 bases. The CDR3 consists of 15 residues. Trimming removed 3 bases from V and 0 bases from J; junction bases left unmatched: 4. CDR1 and CDR2 from the germline V gene are SEHNR and FQNEAQ (reference sequence). The DNA of the CDR3 is TGTGCCAGCAGCTTCGGACAGGGAAGCTCCTACGAGCAGTACTTC. It translates to CASSFGQGSSYEQYF. The whole variable domain, remainder taken from reference TRBV7-9 and TRBJ2-7, is DTGVSQNPRHKITKRGQNVTFRCDPISEHNRLYWYRQTLGQGPEFLTYFQNEAQLEKSRLLSDRFSAERPKGSFSTLEIQRTEQGDSAMYLCASSFGQGSSYEQYFGPGTRLTVT.

This clone has only a few counts. This chain uses TRBV27 with TRBJ2-1; 8 nucleotides line up with TRBD2. CDR1 is MNHEY, CDR2 SMNVEV, per germline (reference sequence). V lost 6 bases to trimming and J lost 0 bases; unmatched junction nucleotides: 10. This CDR3 is built from 17 residues. CDR3 coding DNA: TGTGCCAGCAGGGGGAGGGCTAGCGGGCGCTCCTACAATGAGCAGTTCTTC. Translation: CASRGRASGRSYNEQFF.

V is TRBV10-3 and J is TRBJ1-2; D gene uncertain. Germline CDR1 and CDR2: ENHRY and SYGVKD. CDR3 length: 14 residues. V lost 3 bases and J 2 bases, leaving 10 bases between the germline ends. DNA of the CDR3: TGTGCCATCAGTGAATCCCTCCGGAACTATGGCTACACCTTC. This sequence encodes CAISESLRNYGYTF.

The V and J genes are TRBV5-4 and TRBJ2-7; 7 nucleotides match TRBD1. The CDR3 length is 15 residues. Germline V CDR1 and CDR2: SGHNT, YYREEE (reference sequence). V lost 2 bases and J lost 3; bases outside the gene matches: 8. The CDR3 region has the DNA TGTGCCAGCAGCTTACAAACAGGGGCGCACTACGAGCAGTACTTC. Its translation is CASSLQTGAHYEQYF.

This clone has only a few counts. The chain is built from TRBV6-6 and TRBJ2-7; TRBD2 matches 11 bases. This CDR3 has 16 amino acids. The V segment lost 6 bases and the J segment 0 bases; nucleotides outside the gene matches: 7. Looked up from germline, CDR1 is MNHNY and CDR2 is SVGAGI (reference sequence). The CDR3 nucleotides are TGTGCCAGCAGGCCGTCAGGGACTAGCGGCTCCTACGAGCAGTACTTC. Its translation is CASRPSGTSGSYEQYF.

This clone turned up a few times. This chain links TRBV29-1 with TRBJ2-2, with 7 bases aligning to TRBD2. The CDR3 totals 15 residues. V lost 1 base to trimming and J lost 5 bases; unmatched junction nucleotides: 7. The germline V gene encodes CDR1 SQVTM and CDR2 ANQGSEA. The CDR3 region has the DNA TGCAGCGTTGAAGCTTGGGGGGGGTCGACCGGGGAGCTGTTTTTT. Amino acid sequence: CSVEAWGGSTGELFF.

The chain employs TRBV7-2 and TRBJ2-3; D possibly corresponds to TRBD2 (6 bases). The V gene lost 4 bases and the J gene lost 5 bases, with 13 bases spanning the gap. This CDR3 spans 14 amino acids. Germline V lookup: CDR1 SGHTA, CDR2 FQGNSA. Written as DNA, the CDR3 is TGTGCCAGCAGCTCCGAGGGAGCGGGAGATACGCAGTATTTT. Translating it yields CASSSEGAGDTQYF.

In this sample, this clone turned up a few times. Other DNA sequences in the sample encode the same CDR3. This chain connects TRBV11-3 to TRBJ1-1, with 7 bases identical to TRBD1. The CDR3 runs 14 residues. Germline-derived CDR1 and CDR2 are SGHNT and YENEEA. Trimming at V came to 5 bases and at J to 1 base, leaving 4 bases not matched to a gene. The chain's CDR3 is CASSPRTGNTEAFF. The CDR3 DNA reads TGTGCCAGCAGCCCCAGGACAGGGAACACTGAAGCTTTCTTT. Looking up the rest from reference TRBV11-3 and TRBJ1-1 gives the full variable domain: EAGVVQSPRYKIIEKKQPVAFWCNPISGHNTLYWYLQNLGQGPELLIRYENEEAVDDSQLPKDRFSAERLKGVDSTLKIQPAELGDSAVYLCASSPRTGNTEAFFGQGTRLTVV.

This clone was observed a few times. The chain is built from TRBV18 and TRBJ2-7; weak D call: TRBD2 (10 bases). This CDR3 spans 18 amino acids. The V end lost 3 bases, the J end lost 5 bases, and 26 bases lay between the germline ends. CDR1 is KGHSH, CDR2 LQKENI, per germline. As DNA, the CDR3 is TGTGCCAGCTCACCGGGGACAGGGAGGCTAGCGGGAGTCGACGAGCAGTACTTC. It is translated as CASSPGTGRLAGVDEQYF.

In this sample, this clone turned up a few times. The chain couples TRBV7-2 to TRBJ2-7, with D possibly being TRBD1 (6 bases). V lost 1 base to trimming and J lost 2 bases, with 12 bases between them. There are 15 residues in the CDR3. Germline V gene lookup returns CDR1 SGHTA and CDR2 FQGNSA. The CDR3 spells CASSLGSGHTYEQYV. The CDR3 coding sequence is TGTGCCAGCAGCTTAGGATCGGGACATACCTACGAGCAGTACGTC.

The V call is TRBV4-2, the J call TRBJ1-2; no definite D call. Germline V gives CDR1 LGHNA, CDR2 YNFKEQ. The CDR3 spans 15 residues. Trimming took off 3 bases at V and 4 bases at J, with 15 bases between the two ends. Written as DNA, the CDR3 is TGTGCCAGCAGCCATAAAGCTTCCGAGAGCTATGGCTACACCTTC. It specifies CASSHKASESYGYTF.

The chain couples TRBV10-3 to TRBJ2-1; D is possibly TRBD2 (5 bases). There are 15 residues in the CDR3. The germline gives CDR1 ENHRY, CDR2 SYGVKD. The germline V and J ends were trimmed by 7 bases and 5 bases, with 18 bases remaining between them. CDR3 protein: CAINPALGGHNEQFF. The CDR3 DNA reads as TGTGCCATCAATCCTGCCCTTGGAGGCCACAATGAGCAGTTCTTC.

The J gene is TRBJ2-5, the V gene TRBV7-3, with unresolved D. The germline gives CDR1 SGHTA, CDR2 FQGTGA. The CDR3 length is 13 residues. V gave up 1 base and J gave up 2 bases, with 5 bases separating them. The chain's CDR3 is CASSLIRQETQYF. For the CDR3, the DNA is TGTGCCAGCAGCTTAATCCGGCAAGAGACCCAGTACTTC. The full variable domain, in which reference TRBV7-3 and TRBJ2-5 provide the parts outside the CDR3, is GAGVSQTPSNKVTEKGKYVELRCDPISGHTALYWYRQSLGQGPEFLIYFQGTGAADDSGLPNDRFFAVRPEGSVSTLKIQRTERGDSAVYLCASSLIRQETQYFGPGTRLLVL.

The chain is built from TRBV11-2 and TRBJ2-7, with 12 bases lining up with TRBD2. Germline values: CDR1 SGHAT, CDR2 FQNNGV. Germline trimming cut 1 base from V and 7 bases from J; bases unmatched to any gene: 14. CDR3 length: 18 amino acids. The CDR3: CASSLGTSGRNNMREQYF. CDR3 in DNA: TGTGCCAGCAGCTTAGGTACTAGCGGGAGGAATAATATGAGGGAGCAGTACTTC.

This clone was found a few times. This chain connects TRBV30 to TRBJ2-3; D call uncertain. There are 11 residues in the CDR3. Germline V gene data show CDR1 as GTSNPN and CDR2 as SVGIG (reference sequence). Trimming cost V 1 base and J 6 bases, with 5 bases left between them. The CDR3 region has the DNA TGTGCCTGGAGTGGAGTGGATACGCAGTATTTT. Protein sequence: CAWSGVDTQYF. Together with reference TRBV30 and TRBJ2-3, the CDR3 gives the full variable domain: SQTIHQWPATLVQPVGSPLSLECTVEGTSNPNLYWYRQAAGRGLQLLFYSVGIGQISSEVPQNLSASRPQDRQFILSSKKLLLSDSGFYLCAWSGVDTQYFGPGTRLTVL.

This clone was detected a few times. The chain joins TRBV5-4 to TRBJ2-2, with 9 bases lining up with TRBD2. The trim removed 4 bases at V and 2 bases at J, leaving 6 bases unmatched. CDR1 is SGHNT and CDR2 is YYREEE in the germline V gene (reference sequence). The CDR3 covers 16 residues. CDR3 coding DNA: TGTGCCAGCAGCCAACTAGCGGGTCGAAACACCGGGGAGCTGTTTTTT. Amino acids: CASSQLAGRNTGELFF.

The rearrangement uses TRBV30 and TRBJ1-2; maybe TRBD1 (6 bases). Germline-derived CDR1 and CDR2 are GTSNPN and SVGIG (reference sequence). V shed 3 bases and J shed 4 bases, with 9 bases lying between them. The CDR3 is 12 residues long. This CDR3 reads CAWSRDTYGYTF. CDR3 coding DNA: TGTGCCTGGAGCCGGGACACCTATGGCTACACCTTC.